This T cell receptor (beta chain) was obtained from a study of shared clonotypes between healthy human individuals. Sequencing used immunoSEQ multiplex PCR; TCRdb keeps in-frame clones, though not all of them. The sample has around 990,000 clones, roughly 80% seen once. The CDR3 spans 14 residues. CDR1 SGHVS and CDR2 FNYEAQ come from the germline V gene. V lost 1 base to trimming and J lost 7 bases, with 11 bases between them. The chain couples TRBV7-6 to TRBJ1-5; D remains unclear. The TCR comes from a young man in good health. Some clones in this sample may be carry-over from other donors' samples. Material: memory CD4+ T cells from PBMCs. Sample subset: CD45RA-negative fraction. For the CDR3, the DNA is TGTGCCAGCAGCTTAGAGGCATCATGGCAGCCCCAGCATTTT. Amino acid sequence: CASSLEASWQPQHF.